This entry is about one TCR beta chain. Its specificity is unknown. Sorted-subset replicate PCRs used 200 ng of genomic DNA. This amount corresponded to 25,000 to 30,000 T cell genomes. Some clones are missing from TCRdb's copy, which holds only in-frame ones; the method was immunoSEQ multiplex PCR. The sample has millions of clones, 90% to 95% seen once. This sample was taken from a study of shared clonotypes between healthy human individuals. Study-level background: The donor pool was made up of a couple of women and three men aged 18 to 49. Per-donor plates numbered three CD4 naive, three CD4 memory, two CD8 naive and one CD8 memory. Study conclusions and caveats: Clonotype sharing among donors was expected to depend on sequencing depth.

V shed 7 bases and J 7 bases; nucleotides not matched to a gene: 13. The CDR3 loop spans 15 amino acids. CDR1 and CDR2 (germline): MNHEY, SMNVEV (reference sequence). The TCR comes from a man younger than 35 in good health. Some clones in this sample may be carry-over from other donors' samples. This chain joins TRBV27 and TRBJ1-5; 7 positions match TRBD1. What was sequenced was naive CD4+ T cells from PBMCs. Subset defined: CD45RA+ positively selected. In DNA, the CDR3 is TGTGCCAGCACACCCGGGGGGACAGCAAACCAGCCCCAGCATTTT. Translated, it gives CASTPGGTANQPQHF.